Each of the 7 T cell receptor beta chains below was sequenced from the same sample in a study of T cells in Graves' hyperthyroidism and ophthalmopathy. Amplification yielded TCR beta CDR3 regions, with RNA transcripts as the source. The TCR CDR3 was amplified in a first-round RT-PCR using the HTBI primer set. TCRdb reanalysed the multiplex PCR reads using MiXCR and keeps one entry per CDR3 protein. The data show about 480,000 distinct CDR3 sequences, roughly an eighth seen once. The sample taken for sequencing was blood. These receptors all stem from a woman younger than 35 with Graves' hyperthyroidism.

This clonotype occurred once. The CDR3 coding sequence is TGTGCCAGCTCCACCGTAAGTTCCGGGACAGGGCCTTACGAGCAGTACTTC. It codes for CASSTVSSGTGPYEQYF. The chain has TRBV18 and TRBJ2-7, with 9 bases that match TRBD1. Germline trimming cut 6 bases from V and 4 bases from J; bases unmatched to any gene: 16. CDR1 and CDR2 from the germline V gene are KGHSH and LQKENI. CDR3 length: 17 residues.

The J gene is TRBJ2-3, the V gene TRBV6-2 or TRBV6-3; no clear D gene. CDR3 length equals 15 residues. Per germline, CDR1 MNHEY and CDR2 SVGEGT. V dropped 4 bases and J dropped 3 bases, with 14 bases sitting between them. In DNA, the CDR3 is TGTGCCAGCAGTTCAATAGCCATGTTTACAGATACGCAGTATTTT. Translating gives CASSSIAMFTDTQYF.

CDR3 sequence reads: CASSAGLYVNEQFF. Here the CDR3 DNA reads TGTGCCAGCAGCGCAGGGTTGTATGTCAATGAGCAGTTCTTC. This sequence joins TRBV2 and TRBJ2-1; TRBD1 is a possible D gene (5 bases). Germline CDR1 and CDR2: SNHLY and FYNNEI. The CDR3 sequence is 14 residues long. Trimming removed 6 bases at V and 6 bases at J, with 15 bases between.

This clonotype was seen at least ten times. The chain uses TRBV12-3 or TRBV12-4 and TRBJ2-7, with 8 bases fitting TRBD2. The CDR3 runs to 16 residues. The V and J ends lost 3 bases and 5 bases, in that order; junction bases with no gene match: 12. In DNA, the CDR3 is TGTGCCAGCAGTTTCGACTCCCCGGGACTAGACGACGAGCAGTACTTC. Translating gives CASSFDSPGLDDEQYF.

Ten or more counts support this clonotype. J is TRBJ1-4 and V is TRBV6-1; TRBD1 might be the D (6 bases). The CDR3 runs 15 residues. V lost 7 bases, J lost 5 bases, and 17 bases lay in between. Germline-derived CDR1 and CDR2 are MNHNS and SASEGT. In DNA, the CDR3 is TGTGCCAGCATGGGGGGCGCGGTAGGAAATGAAAAACTGTTTTTT. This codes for CASMGGAVGNEKLFF.

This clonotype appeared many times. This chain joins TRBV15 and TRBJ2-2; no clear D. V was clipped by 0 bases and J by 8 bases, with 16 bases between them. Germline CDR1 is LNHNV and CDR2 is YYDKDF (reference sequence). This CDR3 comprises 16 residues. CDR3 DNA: TGTGCCACCAGCAGAGATCGGCTACTAATGGGGGGGGAGCTGTTTTTT. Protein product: CATSRDRLLMGGELFF.

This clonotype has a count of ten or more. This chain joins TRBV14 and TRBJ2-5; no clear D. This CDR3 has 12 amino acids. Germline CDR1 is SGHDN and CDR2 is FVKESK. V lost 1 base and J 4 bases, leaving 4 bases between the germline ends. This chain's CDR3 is CASSQARETQYF. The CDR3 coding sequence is TGTGCCAGCAGCCAAGCGCGAGAGACCCAGTACTTC.